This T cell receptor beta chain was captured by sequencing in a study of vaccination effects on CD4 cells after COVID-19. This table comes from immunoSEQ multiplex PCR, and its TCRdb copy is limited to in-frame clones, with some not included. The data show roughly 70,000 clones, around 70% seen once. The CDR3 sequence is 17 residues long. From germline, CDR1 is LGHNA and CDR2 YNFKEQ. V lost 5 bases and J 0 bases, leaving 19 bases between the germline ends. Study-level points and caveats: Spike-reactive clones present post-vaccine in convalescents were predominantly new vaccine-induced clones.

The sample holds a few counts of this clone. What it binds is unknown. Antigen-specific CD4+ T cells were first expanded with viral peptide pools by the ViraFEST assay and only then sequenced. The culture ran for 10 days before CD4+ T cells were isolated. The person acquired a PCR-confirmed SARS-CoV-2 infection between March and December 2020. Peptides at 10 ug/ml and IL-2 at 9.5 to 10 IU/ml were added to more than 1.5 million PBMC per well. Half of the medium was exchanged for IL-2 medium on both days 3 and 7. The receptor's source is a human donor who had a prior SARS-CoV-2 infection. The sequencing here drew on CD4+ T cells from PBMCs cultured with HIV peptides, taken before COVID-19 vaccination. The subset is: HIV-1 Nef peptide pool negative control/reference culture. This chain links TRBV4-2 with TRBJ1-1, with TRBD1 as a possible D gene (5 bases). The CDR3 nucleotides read TGTGCCAGCAGCAAAAGTGGTGGGGGGGGGATGAACACTGAAGCTTTCTTT. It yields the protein CASSKSGGGGMNTEAFF.